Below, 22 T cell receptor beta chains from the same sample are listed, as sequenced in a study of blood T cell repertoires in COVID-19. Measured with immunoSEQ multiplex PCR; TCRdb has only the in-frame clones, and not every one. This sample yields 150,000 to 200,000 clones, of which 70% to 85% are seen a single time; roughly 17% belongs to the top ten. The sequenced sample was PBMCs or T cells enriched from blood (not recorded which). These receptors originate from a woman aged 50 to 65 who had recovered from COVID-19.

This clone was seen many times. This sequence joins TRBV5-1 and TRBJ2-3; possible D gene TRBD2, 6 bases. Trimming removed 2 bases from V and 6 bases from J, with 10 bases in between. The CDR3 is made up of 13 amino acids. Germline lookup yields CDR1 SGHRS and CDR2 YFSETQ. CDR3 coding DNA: TGCGCCAGCAGCTTTTACGGAGGGGATACGCAGTATTTT. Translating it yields CASSFYGGDTQYF.

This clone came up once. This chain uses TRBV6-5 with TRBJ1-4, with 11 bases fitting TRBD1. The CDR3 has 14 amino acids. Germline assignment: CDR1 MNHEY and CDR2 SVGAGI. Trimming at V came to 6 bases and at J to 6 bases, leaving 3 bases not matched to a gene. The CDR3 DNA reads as TGTGCCAGCAGGGACAGGGGGCGGGATGAAAAACTGTTTTTT. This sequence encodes CASRDRGRDEKLFF.

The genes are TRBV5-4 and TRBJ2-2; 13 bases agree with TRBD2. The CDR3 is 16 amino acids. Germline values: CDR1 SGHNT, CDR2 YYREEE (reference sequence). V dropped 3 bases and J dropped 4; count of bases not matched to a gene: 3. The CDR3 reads CASSSGLAGVTGELFF. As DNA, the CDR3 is TGTGCCAGCAGCTCAGGACTAGCGGGAGTCACCGGGGAGCTGTTTTTT.

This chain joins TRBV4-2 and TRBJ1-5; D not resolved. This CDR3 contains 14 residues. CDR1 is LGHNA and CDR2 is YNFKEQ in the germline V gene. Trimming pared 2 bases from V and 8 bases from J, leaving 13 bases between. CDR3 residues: CASSQSLADKPQHF. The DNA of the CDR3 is TGTGCCAGCAGCCAAAGTTTGGCGGATAAGCCCCAGCATTTT.

The CDR3 DNA sequence: TGTGCCAGCAGCCCTAGCAATAGGTACTACGAGCAGTACTTC. Translated: CASSPSNRYYEQYF. The J gene is TRBJ2-7, the V gene TRBV28; tentative D call: TRBD2 (5 bases). Germline lookup yields CDR1 MDHEN and CDR2 SYDVKM. V lost 6 bases and J 3 bases, leaving 15 bases between the germline ends. CDR3 size: 14 residues.

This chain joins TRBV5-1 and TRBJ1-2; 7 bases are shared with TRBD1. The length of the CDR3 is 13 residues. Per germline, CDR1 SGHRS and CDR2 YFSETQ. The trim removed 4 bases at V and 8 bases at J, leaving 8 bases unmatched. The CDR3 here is CASSPLGGSGYTF. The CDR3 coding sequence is TGCGCCAGCAGCCCGTTAGGGGGCTCCGGCTACACCTTC.

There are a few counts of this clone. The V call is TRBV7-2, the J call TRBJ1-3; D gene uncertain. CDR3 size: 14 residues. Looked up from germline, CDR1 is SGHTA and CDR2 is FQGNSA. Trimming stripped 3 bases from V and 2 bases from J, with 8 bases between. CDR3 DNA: TGTGCCAGCAGCTTCTCACAGCCTGGAAACACCATATATTTT. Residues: CASSFSQPGNTIYF.

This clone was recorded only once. The CDR3 spells CASSVGPTGVYGYTF. DNA of the CDR3: TGTGCCAGCAGCGTAGGGCCGACGGGAGTCTATGGCTACACCTTC. The chain couples TRBV9 to TRBJ1-2; D is uncertain. Between the trimmed V and J ends, which lost 0 bases and 4 bases, there was a span of 13 bases. This CDR3 comprises 15 residues. In germline, CDR1 is SGDLS, CDR2 YYNGEE.

CDR3 DNA: TGTGCCAGCAGTTTAAACAGTCCCTACGAGCAGTACTTC. This encodes CASSLNSPYEQYF. The chain links TRBV12-3 or TRBV12-4 to TRBJ2-7; no definite D call. The CDR3 loop spans 13 amino acids. V lost 2 bases and J lost 2, with 7 bases in between.

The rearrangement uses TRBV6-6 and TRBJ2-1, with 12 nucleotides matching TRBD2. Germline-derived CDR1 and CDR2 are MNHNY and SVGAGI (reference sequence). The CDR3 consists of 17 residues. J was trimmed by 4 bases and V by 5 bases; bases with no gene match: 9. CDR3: CASSPRLAGDRYNEQFF. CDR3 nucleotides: TGTGCCAGCAGTCCGAGACTAGCGGGAGACCGATACAATGAGCAGTTCTTC.

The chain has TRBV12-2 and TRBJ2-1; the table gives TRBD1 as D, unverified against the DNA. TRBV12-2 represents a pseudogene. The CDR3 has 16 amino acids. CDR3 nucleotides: TGTGCAAGTCGCCCCCGATACAGGGCGGCCTACAATGAGCAGTTCTTC. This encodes CASRPRYRAAYNEQFF.

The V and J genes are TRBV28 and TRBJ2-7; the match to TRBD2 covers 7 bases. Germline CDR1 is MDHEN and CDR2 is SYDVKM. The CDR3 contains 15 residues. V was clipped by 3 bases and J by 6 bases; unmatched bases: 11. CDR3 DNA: TGTGCCAGCAGTTTTAGGCCCCGGGGGGTCGGCGAGCAGTACTTC. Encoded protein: CASSFRPRGVGEQYF.

CDR3 region: CSVISGGRTTSPRFF. The CDR3 coding sequence is TGCAGCGTTATCTCTGGCGGGAGGACCACCTCACCGCGGTTCTTC. The V gene is TRBV29-1, the J gene TRBJ2-1, with 8 bases identical to TRBD2. CDR3 length equals 15 residues. J gave up 15 bases and V 5 bases, and 21 bases lay outside the gene matches. Germline CDR1 is SQVTM and CDR2 is ANQGSEA.

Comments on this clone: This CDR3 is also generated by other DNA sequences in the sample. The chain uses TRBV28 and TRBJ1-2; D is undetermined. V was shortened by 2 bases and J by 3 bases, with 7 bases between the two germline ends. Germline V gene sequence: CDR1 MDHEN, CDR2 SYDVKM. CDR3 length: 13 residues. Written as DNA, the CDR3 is TGTGCCAGCAGTTTAAGTCAGGACTATGGCTACACCTTC. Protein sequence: CASSLSQDYGYTF.

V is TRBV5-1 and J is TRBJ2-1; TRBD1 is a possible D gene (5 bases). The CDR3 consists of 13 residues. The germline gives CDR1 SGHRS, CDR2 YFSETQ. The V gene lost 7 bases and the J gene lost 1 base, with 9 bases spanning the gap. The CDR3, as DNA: TGCGCCAGCGCAGACAGATCCTACAATGAGCAGTTCTTC. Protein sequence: CASADRSYNEQFF.

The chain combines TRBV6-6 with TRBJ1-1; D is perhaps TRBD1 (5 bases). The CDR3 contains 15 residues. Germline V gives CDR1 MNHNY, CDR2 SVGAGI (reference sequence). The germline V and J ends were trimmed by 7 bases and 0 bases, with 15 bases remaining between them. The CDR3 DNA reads TGTGCCAGCATGGCACCCCGGGGGTTGAACACTGAAGCTTTCTTT. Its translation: CASMAPRGLNTEAFF.

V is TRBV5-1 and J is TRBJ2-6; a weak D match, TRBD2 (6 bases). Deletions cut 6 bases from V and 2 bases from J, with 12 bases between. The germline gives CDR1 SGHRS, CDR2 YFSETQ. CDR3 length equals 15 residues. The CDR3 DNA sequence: TGCGCCAGCACCCCCGCTAGCGCTGGGGCCAACGTCCTGACTTTC. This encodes CASTPASAGANVLTF.

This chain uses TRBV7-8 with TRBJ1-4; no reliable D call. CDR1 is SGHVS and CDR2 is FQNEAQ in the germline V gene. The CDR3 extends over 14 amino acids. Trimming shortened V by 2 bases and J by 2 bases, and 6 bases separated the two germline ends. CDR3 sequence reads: CASSLRQTNEKLFF. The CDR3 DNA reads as TGTGCCAGCAGCTTACGCCAGACTAATGAAAAACTGTTTTTT.

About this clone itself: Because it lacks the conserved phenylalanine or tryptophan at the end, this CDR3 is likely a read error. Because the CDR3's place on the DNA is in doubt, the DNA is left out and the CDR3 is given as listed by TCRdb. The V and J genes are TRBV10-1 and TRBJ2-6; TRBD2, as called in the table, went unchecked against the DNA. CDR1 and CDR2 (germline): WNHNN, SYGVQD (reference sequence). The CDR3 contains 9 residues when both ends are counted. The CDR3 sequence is CASSALAGL.

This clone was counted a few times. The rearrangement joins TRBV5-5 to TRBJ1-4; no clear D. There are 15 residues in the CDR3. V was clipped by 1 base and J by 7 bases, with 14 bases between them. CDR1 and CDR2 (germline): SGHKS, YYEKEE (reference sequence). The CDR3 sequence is CASSLLTAGGEKLFF. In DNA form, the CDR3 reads TGTGCCAGCAGCTTGTTGACCGCGGGAGGTGAAAAACTGTTTTTT.

CDR3 sequence: CASSERSSAGVSDTQYF. For the CDR3, the DNA is TGTGCCAGCAGCGAACGGTCCTCGGCGGGAGTGTCAGATACGCAGTATTTT. The chain combines TRBV7-8 with TRBJ2-3, with 7 bases aligning to TRBD2. CDR1 SGHVS and CDR2 FQNEAQ come from the germline V gene. Germline trimming cut 5 bases from V and 4 bases from J; bases unmatched to any gene: 15. This CDR3 region has 17 residues.

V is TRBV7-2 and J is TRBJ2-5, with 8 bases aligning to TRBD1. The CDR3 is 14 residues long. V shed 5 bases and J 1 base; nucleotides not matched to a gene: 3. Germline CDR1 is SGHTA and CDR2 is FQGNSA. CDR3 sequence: CASSPGTGQETQYF. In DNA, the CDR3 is TGTGCCAGCAGCCCTGGGACAGGCCAAGAGACCCAGTACTTC.